The text below deals with one T cell receptor (beta chain). What this receptor recognizes is not known. No quality values exist for individual bases; no much larger clone is one base distant. To prepare the library, the immunoSEQ multiplex PCR assay was applied. This immuneACCESS table, as held by TCRdb, lists in-frame sequences with V and J called but not all clones. Of the missing ones, under half trace to an unresolved V gene in checked studies; the others have no known cause. The sample profile shows about 500,000 clones; approximately 78% of them were found once. The ten most abundant clones make up less than 0.015% of the sample. The entry originates in a study of shared T cell receptors in the human thymus listed by TCRdb under 2021. For the wider study: The study examined how self-reactive, shared T-cell receptor alpha chains are generated in the human thymus.

These data were also reused for a study on human thymus T cells. As the second paper documents: In Finland, the donors were immunologically healthy infants who were having open corrective cardiac surgery for congenital heart defects. Thymus tissue was obtained as surgical resects removed during corrective cardiac surgery. V and J gene segment usage appeared biased in both thymic and peripheral blood repertoires. The related research reported highly overlapping thymic TCR repertoires among unrelated individuals. The study characterized TCR alpha and beta repertoires from seven to nine infant thymus samples and a few related peripheral blood samples. The cohort included over five male and a couple of female infants, with donor ages spanning 7 to 244 days. After being mechanically released from the tissue, thymocytes were kept at -70 degrees C in pellets of about 8.5-32 million cells. Genomic DNA was extracted from frozen cell pellets with a QIAsymphony instrument. TCRB and TCRAD loci were amplified from a standardized quantity of quality-controlled genomic DNA using the immunoSEQ multiplex PCR assay. Amplicons spanned the V(D)J region at a length sufficient to cover the CDR3 and identify V and J genes. Amplicon sequencing was performed on an Illumina platform through the commercial immunoSEQ service. Corrections for primer bias and sequencing errors followed previously described methods, while TCRAD and TCRB definitions were based on the IMGT database. Repertoires were analysed with immunoSEQ Analyzer 3.0 and VDJTools, covering basic statistics, V/J segment usage, diversity estimates, rarefaction and pairwise overlap. Diversity was estimated with Chao1, ChaoE, Efron-Thisted, Shannon and inverse Simpson indices, and also on datasets down-sampled to the smallest sample. Repertoire overlap was assessed by strict matching of CDR3 nucleotide sequence, V gene and J gene, and clustering was done by Jaccard-based multidimensional scaling. On average, thymus samples gave 800,000 or so unique TCRB clonotypes, whereas blood samples gave about 84,000.

The source material was thymocytes. The sequence came from a boy in the first two years of life with a congenital heart defect. Donor details come from another sample of the same person, matched by shared clones.

The DNA is TGTGCCAGCTCAGTAGCGGGAGGAAACAATGAGCAGTTCTTC. It codes for CASSVAGGNNEQFF. This chain joins TRBV18 to TRBJ2-1, with 10 central nucleotides matching TRBD2. The CDR3, cysteine through phenylalanine, is 14 amino acids long. Kept here is only the CDR3 DNA, which spans 42 bases and is read in frame from base 1. CDR1 is given as KGHSH and CDR2 as LQKENI, both from the germline V gene. Ends trimmed: V by 5 bases, J by 5 bases; bases unmatched to a gene: 3. The full variable domain, completed from the reference TRBV18 and TRBJ2-1 proteins outside the CDR3, reads NAGVMQNPRHLVRRRGQEARLRCSPMKGHSHVYWYRQLPEEGLKFMVYLQKENIIDESGMPKERFSAEFPKEGPSILRIQQVVRGDSAAYFCASSVAGGNNEQFFGPGTRLTVL.